This T cell receptor beta chain was retrieved from a study of CD8 T cells in Susac syndrome. Random-hexamer reverse transcription was applied to roughly 0.5 to 1 ug RNA. Each CDR3 protein gets one entry after TCRdb re-called the immunoSEQ multiplex PCR reads with MiXCR. The profile shows around 190,000 distinct CDR3 sequences, about 93% of them singletons. This CDR3 has 12 amino acids. Looked up from germline, CDR1 is SEHNR and CDR2 is FQNEAQ (reference sequence). V gave up 1 base and J gave up 8 bases, with 5 bases separating them. This sequence joins TRBV7-9 and TRBJ1-4, with D unclear. The TCR originated in a human donor in good health. The sample comprised CD4+ T cells from PBMCs. The CDR3 region is CASSLGEEKLFF. The CDR3 DNA follows: TGTGCCAGCAGCTTAGGAGAGGAAAAACTGTTTTTT.